This TCR beta chain was captured by sequencing in a study of shared clonotypes between healthy human individuals. Here immunoSEQ multiplex PCR was the method, and the copy in TCRdb shows in-frame clones only, minus some. The sample holds roughly 600,000 clones, 95% to 98% seen once. Trimming cost V 6 bases and J 1 base, with 7 bases left between them. The CDR3 contains 13 residues. The germline gives CDR1 MDHEN, CDR2 SYDVKM. Naive CD8 cells comprised CD45RO-negative, CCR7-positively selected cells, excluding terminally differentiated effector memory CD45RA+ cells. The source is a man in his thirties or forties in good health. What was sequenced was naive CD8+ T cells sorted from blood. J is TRBJ1-5 and V is TRBV28; D is uncertain. CDR3 bases: TGTGCCAGCAGCCGCGAGAGCAATCAGCCCCAGCATTTT. It translates to CASSRESNQPQHF.